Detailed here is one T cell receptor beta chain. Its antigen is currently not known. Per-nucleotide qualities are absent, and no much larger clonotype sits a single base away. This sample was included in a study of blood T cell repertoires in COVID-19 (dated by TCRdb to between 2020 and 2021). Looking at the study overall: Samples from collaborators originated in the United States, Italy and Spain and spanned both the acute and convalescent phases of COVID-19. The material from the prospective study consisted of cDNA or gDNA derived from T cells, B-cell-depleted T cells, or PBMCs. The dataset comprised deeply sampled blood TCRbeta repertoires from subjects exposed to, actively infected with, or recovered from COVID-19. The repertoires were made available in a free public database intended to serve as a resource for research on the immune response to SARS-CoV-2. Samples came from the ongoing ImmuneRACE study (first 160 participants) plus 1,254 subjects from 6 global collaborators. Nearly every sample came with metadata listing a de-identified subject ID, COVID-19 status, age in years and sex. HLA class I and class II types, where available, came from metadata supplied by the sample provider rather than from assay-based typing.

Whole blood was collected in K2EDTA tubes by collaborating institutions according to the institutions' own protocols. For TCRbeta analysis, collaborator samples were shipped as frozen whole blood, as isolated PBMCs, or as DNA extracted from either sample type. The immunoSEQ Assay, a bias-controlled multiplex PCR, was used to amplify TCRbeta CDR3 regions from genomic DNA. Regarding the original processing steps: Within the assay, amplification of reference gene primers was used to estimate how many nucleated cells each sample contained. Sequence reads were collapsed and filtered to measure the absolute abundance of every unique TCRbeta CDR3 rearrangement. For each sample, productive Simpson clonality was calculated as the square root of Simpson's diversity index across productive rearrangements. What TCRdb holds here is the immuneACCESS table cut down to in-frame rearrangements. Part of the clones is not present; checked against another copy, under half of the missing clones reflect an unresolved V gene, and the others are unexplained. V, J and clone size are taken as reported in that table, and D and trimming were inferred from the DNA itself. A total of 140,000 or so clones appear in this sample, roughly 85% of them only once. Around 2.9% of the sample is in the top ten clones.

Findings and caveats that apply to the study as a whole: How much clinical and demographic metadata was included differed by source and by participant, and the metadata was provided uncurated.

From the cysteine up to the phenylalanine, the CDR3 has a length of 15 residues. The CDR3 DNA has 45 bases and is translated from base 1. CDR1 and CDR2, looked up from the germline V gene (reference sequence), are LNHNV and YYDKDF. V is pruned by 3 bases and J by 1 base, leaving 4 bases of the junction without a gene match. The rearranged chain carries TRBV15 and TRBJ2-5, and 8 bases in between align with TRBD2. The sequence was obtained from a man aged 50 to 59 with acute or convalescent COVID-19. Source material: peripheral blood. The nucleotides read TGTGCCACCAGCAGGGGGAGCGGGGGCCAAGAGACCCAGTACTTC. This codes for CATSRGSGGQETQYF.